This T cell receptor (beta chain) derives from a study of T cells in women clearing cervical HPV infection. At the level of the study: Cases were women with histologically confirmed HPV16-related CIN3 or worse, including a couple of invasive cancers.

As to this clone: The CDR3 is cut off 3 residues early in the read; its end comes from the germline J gene.

V shed 8 bases and J 6 bases; nucleotides not matched to a gene: 11. CDR1 and CDR2 from the germline V gene are SEHNR and FQNEAQ (reference sequence). This CDR3 contains 15 residues. Some clones are missing from TCRdb's copy, which holds only in-frame ones; the method was immunoSEQ multiplex PCR. The clone table shows 20,000 or so clones, with the ten largest holding less than 7.5%. This sequence joins TRBV7-9 and TRBJ2-1; 9 positions agree with TRBD1. This receptor was taken from a woman between 18 and 75 years old with a cervical HPV16 infection that either progressed to CIN3+ or cleared (not recorded which). Sequencing input: blood buffy coat. The CDR3 here is CASAPGTGGFNEQFF. The CDR3 bases that were read are TGTGCCAGCGCTCCCGGTACAGGGGGCTTCAATGAG.